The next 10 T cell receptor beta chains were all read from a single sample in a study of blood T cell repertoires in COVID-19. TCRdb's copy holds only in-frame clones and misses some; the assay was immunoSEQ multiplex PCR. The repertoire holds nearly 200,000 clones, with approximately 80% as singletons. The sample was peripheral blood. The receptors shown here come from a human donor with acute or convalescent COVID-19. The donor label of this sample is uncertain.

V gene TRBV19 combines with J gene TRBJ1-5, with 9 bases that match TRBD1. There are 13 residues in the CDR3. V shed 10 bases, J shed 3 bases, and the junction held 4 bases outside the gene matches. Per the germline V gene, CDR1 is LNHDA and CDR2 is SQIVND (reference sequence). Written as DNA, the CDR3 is TGTGCCACCGAACAGGGGGCCAATCAGCCCCAGCATTTT. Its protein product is CATEQGANQPQHF.

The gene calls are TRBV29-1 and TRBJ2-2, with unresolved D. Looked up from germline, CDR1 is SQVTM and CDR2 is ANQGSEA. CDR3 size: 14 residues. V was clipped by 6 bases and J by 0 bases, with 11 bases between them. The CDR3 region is CSVLAASNTGELFF. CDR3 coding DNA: TGCAGCGTCTTGGCGGCCTCGAACACCGGGGAGCTGTTTTTT.

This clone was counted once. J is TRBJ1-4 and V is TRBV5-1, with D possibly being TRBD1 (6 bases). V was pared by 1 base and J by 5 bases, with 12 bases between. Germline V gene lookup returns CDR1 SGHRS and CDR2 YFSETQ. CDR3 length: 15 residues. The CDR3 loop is CASSLTGGQNEKLFF. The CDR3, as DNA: TGCGCCAGCAGCTTGACGGGGGGGCAAAATGAAAAACTGTTTTTT. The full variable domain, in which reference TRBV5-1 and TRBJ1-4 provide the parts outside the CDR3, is KAGVTQTPRYLIKTRGQQVTLSCSPISGHRSVSWYQQTPGQGLQFLFEYFSETQRNKGNFPGRFSGRQFSNSRSEMNVSTLELGDSALYLCASSLTGGQNEKLFFGSGTQLSVL.

CDR3 sequence reads: CASSSGTGGGQPQHF. As DNA, the CDR3 is TGTGCCAGCAGCTCGGGGACAGGGGGCGGTCAGCCCCAGCATTTT. The chain links TRBV7-2 to TRBJ1-5; 12 bases are a match to TRBD1. This CDR3 contains 15 residues. Germline values: CDR1 SGHTA, CDR2 FQGNSA. The trim removed 4 bases at V and 6 bases at J, leaving 4 bases unmatched.

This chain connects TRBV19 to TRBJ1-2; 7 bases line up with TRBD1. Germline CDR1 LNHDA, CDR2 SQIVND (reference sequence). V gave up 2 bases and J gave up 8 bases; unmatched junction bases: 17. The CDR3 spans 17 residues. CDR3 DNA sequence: TGTGCCAGTAGTATACCCCGCGACAGGGTCCAAAAAAAGGGCTACACCTTC. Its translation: CASSIPRDRVQKKGYTF.

DNA of the CDR3: TGTGCCAGCAGCTTAGGGCAGGCCCTCTCCTACGAGCAGTACTTC. Encoded protein: CASSLGQALSYEQYF. V usage is TRBV7-2 and J usage is TRBJ2-7, with unresolved D. The CDR3 spans 15 residues. Germline CDR1 SGHTA, CDR2 FQGNSA. Trimming pared 1 base from V and 0 bases from J, leaving 10 bases between.

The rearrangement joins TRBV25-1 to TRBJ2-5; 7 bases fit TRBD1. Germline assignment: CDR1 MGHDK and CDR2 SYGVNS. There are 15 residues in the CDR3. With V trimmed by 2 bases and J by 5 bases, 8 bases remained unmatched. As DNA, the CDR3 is TGTGCCAGCAGTGAACGCAGGGGGTTGAGCGAGACCCAGTACTTC. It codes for CASSERRGLSETQYF.

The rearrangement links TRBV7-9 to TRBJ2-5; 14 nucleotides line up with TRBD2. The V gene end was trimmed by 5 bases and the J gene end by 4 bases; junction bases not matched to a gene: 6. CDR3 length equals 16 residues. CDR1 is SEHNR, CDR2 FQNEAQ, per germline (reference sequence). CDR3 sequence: CASSPWTSGRRETQYF. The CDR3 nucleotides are TGTGCCAGCAGCCCCTGGACTAGCGGGAGGCGAGAGACCCAGTACTTC.

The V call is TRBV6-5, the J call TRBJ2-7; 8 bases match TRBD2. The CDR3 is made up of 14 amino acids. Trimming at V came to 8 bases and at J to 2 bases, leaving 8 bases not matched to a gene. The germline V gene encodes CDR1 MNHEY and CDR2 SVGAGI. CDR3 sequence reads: CASWSSGNAYEQYF. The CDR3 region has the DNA TGTGCCAGCTGGAGTAGCGGGAATGCCTACGAGCAGTACTTC.

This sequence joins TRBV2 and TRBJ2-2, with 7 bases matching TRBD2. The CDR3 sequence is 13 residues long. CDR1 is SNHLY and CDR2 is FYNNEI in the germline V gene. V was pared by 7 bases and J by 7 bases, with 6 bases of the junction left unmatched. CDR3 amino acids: CASTAGASGELFF. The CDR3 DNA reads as TGTGCCAGCACGGCGGGAGCTAGCGGGGAGCTGTTTTTT.